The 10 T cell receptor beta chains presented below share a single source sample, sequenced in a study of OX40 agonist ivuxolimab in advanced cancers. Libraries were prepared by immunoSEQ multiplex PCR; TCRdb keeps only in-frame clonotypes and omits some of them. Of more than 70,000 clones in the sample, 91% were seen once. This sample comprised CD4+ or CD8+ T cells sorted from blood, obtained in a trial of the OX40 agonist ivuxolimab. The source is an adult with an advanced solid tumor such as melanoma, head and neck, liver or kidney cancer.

The CDR3 DNA is TGTGCCTGGAGTGTAGGATTGGCCTATGGCTACACCTTC. Translated: CAWSVGLAYGYTF. The chain couples TRBV30 to TRBJ1-2; D gene uncertain. Trimming took off 0 bases at V and 4 bases at J, with 9 bases between the two ends. This CDR3 contains 13 residues. Per the germline V gene, CDR1 is GTSNPN and CDR2 is SVGIG (reference sequence).

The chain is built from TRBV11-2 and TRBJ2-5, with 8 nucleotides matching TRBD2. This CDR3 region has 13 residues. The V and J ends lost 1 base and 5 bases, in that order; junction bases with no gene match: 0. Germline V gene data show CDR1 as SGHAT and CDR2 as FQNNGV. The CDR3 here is CASSLAGGETQYF. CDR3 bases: TGTGCCAGCAGCTTAGCGGGAGGGGAGACCCAGTACTTC.

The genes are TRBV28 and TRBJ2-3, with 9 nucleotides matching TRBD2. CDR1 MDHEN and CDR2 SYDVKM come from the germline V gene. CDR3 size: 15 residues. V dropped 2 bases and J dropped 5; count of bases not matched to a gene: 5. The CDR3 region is CASSLVAGVGDTQYF. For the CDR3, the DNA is TGTGCCAGCAGTTTAGTAGCGGGAGTAGGAGATACGCAGTATTTT.

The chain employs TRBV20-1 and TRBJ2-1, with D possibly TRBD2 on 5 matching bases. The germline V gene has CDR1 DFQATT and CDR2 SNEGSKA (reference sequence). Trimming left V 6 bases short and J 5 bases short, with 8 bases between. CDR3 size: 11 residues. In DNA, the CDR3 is TGCAGTGCCCCGCGGGACAATGAGCAGTTCTTC. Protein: CSAPRDNEQFF.

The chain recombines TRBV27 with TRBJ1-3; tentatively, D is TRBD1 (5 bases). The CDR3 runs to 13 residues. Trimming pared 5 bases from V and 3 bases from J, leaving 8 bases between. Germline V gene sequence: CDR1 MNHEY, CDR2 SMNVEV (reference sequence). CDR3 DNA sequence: TGTGCCAGCAGTAAGACAGATGGAAACACCATATATTTT. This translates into CASSKTDGNTIYF.

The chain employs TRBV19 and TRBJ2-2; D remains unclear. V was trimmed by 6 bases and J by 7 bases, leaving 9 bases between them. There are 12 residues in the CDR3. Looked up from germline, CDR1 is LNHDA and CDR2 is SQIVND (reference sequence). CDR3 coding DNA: TGTGCCAGTAGGGCCGACGGCGGGGAGCTGTTTTTT. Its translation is CASRADGGELFF.

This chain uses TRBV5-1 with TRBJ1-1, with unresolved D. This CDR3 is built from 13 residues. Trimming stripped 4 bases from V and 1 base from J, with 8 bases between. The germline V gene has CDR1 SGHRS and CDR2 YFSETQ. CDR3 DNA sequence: TGCGCCAGCAGCATACAACAGAACACTGAAGCTTTCTTT. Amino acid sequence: CASSIQQNTEAFF.

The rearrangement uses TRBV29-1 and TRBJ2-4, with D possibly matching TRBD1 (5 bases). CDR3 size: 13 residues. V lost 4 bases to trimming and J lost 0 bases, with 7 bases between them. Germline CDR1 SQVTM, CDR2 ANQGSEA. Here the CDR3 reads CSVGGLAKNIQYF. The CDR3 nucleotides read TGCAGCGTTGGGGGCTTAGCCAAAAACATTCAGTACTTC.

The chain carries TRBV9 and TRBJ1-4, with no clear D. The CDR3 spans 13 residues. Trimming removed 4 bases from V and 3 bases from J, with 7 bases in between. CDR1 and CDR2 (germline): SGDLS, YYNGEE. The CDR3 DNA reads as TGTGCCAGCAGCCGCAACGCTAATGAAAAACTGTTTTTT. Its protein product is CASSRNANEKLFF.

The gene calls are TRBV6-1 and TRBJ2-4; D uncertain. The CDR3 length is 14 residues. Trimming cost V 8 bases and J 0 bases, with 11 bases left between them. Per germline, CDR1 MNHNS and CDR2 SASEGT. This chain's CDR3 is CASLKDLAKNIQYF. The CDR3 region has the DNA TGTGCCAGCTTGAAAGACCTAGCCAAAAACATTCAGTACTTC.